This entry concerns a single T cell receptor beta chain. The CDR3 is 14 amino acids. Trimming shortened V by 4 bases and J by 7 bases, and 14 bases separated the two germline ends. Germline CDR1 is MGHDK and CDR2 is SYGVNS. The data stem from a study of shared T cell receptors in the human thymus. Some clones are missing from TCRdb's copy, which holds only in-frame ones; the method was immunoSEQ multiplex PCR. The data hold hundreds of thousands of clones, with about 90% observed a single time. These records were also assigned to another study, of human thymus T cells. In that study: Thymus tissue for the work was resected from patients undergoing corrective heart surgery. The authors found apparently biased V and J gene usage in thymic and blood repertoires.

Sequencing was carried out using thymocytes. The origin of this receptor is a boy in the first two years of life with a congenital heart defect. The chain has TRBV25-1 and TRBJ1-5, with D perhaps TRBD1 (5 bases). CDR3 DNA sequence: TGTGCCAGCAGTGCGGGCAGGGAGGTCCAGCCCCAGCATTTT. Translation: CASSAGREVQPQHF.